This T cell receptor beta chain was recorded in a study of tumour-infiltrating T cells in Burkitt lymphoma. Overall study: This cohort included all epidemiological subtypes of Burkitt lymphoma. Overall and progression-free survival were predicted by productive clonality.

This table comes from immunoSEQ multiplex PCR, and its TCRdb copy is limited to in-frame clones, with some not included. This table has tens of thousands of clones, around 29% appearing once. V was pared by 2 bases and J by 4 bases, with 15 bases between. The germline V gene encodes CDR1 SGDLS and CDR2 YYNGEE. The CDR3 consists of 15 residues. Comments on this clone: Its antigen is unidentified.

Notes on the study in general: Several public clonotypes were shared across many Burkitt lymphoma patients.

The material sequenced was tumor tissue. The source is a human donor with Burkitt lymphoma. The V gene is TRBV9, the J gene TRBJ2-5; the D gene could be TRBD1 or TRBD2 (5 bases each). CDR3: CASSVTASYTETQYF. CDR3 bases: TGTGCCAGCAGCGTGACAGCTAGCTACACAGAGACCCAGTACTTC.